One and the same sample provided the 29 T cell receptor beta chains below, sequenced in a study of cytomegalovirus exposure and HLA in healthy donors. The primer mix had 60 Vbeta and 13 Jbeta primers. Clones were sequenced by immunoSEQ multiplex PCR, and TCRdb holds only the in-frame ones, with some missing. The data contain some 150,000 clones, approximately 65% of them singletons. Source material: PBMCs. Source of these receptors: a man aged 35 to 55 in good health and CMV-seronegative.

The rearrangement uses TRBV6-4 and TRBJ2-7; 9 bases fit TRBD1. CDR1 is MRHNA and CDR2 is SNTAGT in the germline V gene. V lost 8 bases to trimming and J lost 7 bases; unmatched junction nucleotides: 15. This CDR3 has 15 amino acids. Here the CDR3 reads CASLQPGQGLGEQYF. CDR3 in DNA: TGTGCCAGCCTACAACCGGGACAGGGATTAGGAGAGCAGTACTTC.

J is TRBJ1-4 and V is TRBV14; D gene uncertain. CDR1 and CDR2 (germline): SGHDN, FVKESK. The CDR3 runs 13 residues. Trimming removed 4 bases from V and 7 bases from J, with 10 bases in between. CDR3 bases: TGTGCCAGCAGCCTGGGAGGGCGTGAAAAACTGTTTTTT. As protein: CASSLGGREKLFF.

This sequence joins TRBV18 and TRBJ1-5, with D perhaps matching TRBD1 (5 bases). The V gene lost 6 bases and the J gene lost 7 bases, with 22 bases spanning the gap. Germline lookup yields CDR1 KGHSH and CDR2 LQKENI. The CDR3 totals 16 residues. The CDR3 spells CASSDGRGGSGQPQHF. In DNA, the CDR3 is TGTGCCAGCTCGGACGGGAGGGGAGGTAGTGGGCAGCCCCAGCATTTT.

J is TRBJ2-7 and V is TRBV5-4; D unresolved. The germline CDR1 and CDR2 sequences are SGHNT and YYREEE (reference sequence). There are 12 residues in the CDR3. Between the trimmed V and J ends, which lost 2 bases and 7 bases, there was a span of 10 bases. As DNA, the CDR3 is TGTGCCAGCAGCTTTACTATGCGAGAGCAGTACTTC. Protein product: CASSFTMREQYF. The full variable domain, rest sourced from reference TRBV5-4 and TRBJ2-7, is ETGVTQSPTHLIKTRGQQVTLRCSSQSGHNTVSWYQQALGQGPQFIFQYYREEENGRGNFPPRFSGLQFPNYSSELNVNALELDDSALYLCASSFTMREQYFGPGTRLTVT.

The chain joins TRBV11-1 to TRBJ2-5; TRBD2 aligns across 11 bases. Germline V gives CDR1 SGHAT, CDR2 FQDESV (reference sequence). After removal of 5 bases from V and 2 bases from J, the junction contained 7 bases not matched to a gene. The CDR3 runs 16 residues. CDR3: CASSGLGLAEQETQYF. CDR3 coding DNA: TGTGCCAGCAGCGGGTTGGGACTAGCGGAGCAAGAGACCCAGTACTTC. The variable domain in full, completed from reference TRBV11-1 and TRBJ2-5, reads EAEVAQSPRYKITEKSQAVAFWCDPISGHATLYWYRQILGQGPELLVQFQDESVVDDSQLPKDRFSAERLKGVDSTLKIQPAELGDSAMYLCASSGLGLAEQETQYFGPGTRLLVL.

V is TRBV6-1 and J is TRBJ1-1; 8 positions match TRBD1. The length of the CDR3 is 13 residues. J gave up 5 bases and V 6 bases, and 5 bases lay outside the gene matches. Germline V gene sequence: CDR1 MNHNS, CDR2 SASEGT. The CDR3 DNA reads TGTGCCAGCAGGGGAGGACAGGGTACTGAAGCTTTCTTT. Protein product: CASRGGQGTEAFF.

This clone has just a few counts. The chain recombines TRBV5-1 with TRBJ2-7, with TRBD1 matching over 7 bases. This CDR3 comprises 13 residues. V lost 6 bases and J lost 3; bases outside the gene matches: 6. In germline, CDR1 is SGHRS, CDR2 YFSETQ. DNA for the CDR3: TGCGCCAGCACAGACAGGGAAGGCTACGAGCAGTACTTC. It codes for CASTDREGYEQYF.

In its sample, this clone was seen a few times. The chain uses TRBV2 and TRBJ2-2; 10 positions agree with TRBD2. V was clipped by 4 bases and J by 11 bases; unmatched bases: 13. The CDR3 totals 16 residues. Germline-derived CDR1 and CDR2 are SNHLY and FYNNEI. The CDR3 DNA sequence: TGTGCCAGCAGTGTTAGGCTAGCGGGAGTTCTCGCAGAGCTGTTTTTT. Amino acids: CASSVRLAGVLAELFF.

The rearrangement uses TRBV5-8 and TRBJ2-7; the D gene is possibly TRBD1 (7 bases). The CDR3 contains 14 residues. V dropped 6 bases and J dropped 4 bases, with 17 bases sitting between them. Germline assignment: CDR1 SGHTS and CDR2 YDEGEE. As DNA, the CDR3 is TGTGCCAGCACCCGTGGAGGGGGCGGTTACGAGCAGTACTTC. This translates into CASTRGGGGYEQYF.

This sequence joins TRBV11-2 and TRBJ2-5; 8 nucleotides align to TRBD1. This CDR3 has 14 amino acids. The V gene end was trimmed by 4 bases and the J gene end by 2 bases; junction bases not matched to a gene: 3. Germline V gene lookup returns CDR1 SGHAT and CDR2 FQNNGV. The CDR3 region is CASSSGTGQETQYF. Written as DNA, the CDR3 is TGTGCCAGCAGCTCTGGGACAGGACAAGAGACCCAGTACTTC.

This clone was counted only a few times. This rearrangement joins TRBV10-3 to TRBJ1-1, with D possibly being TRBD1 (6 bases). This CDR3 is built from 14 residues. Trimming cost V 4 bases and J 2 bases, with 11 bases left between them. Germline V CDR1 and CDR2: ENHRY, SYGVKD. CDR3 coding DNA: TGTGCCATCAGTGCGAGGGGGGGTAACACTGAAGCTTTCTTT. Translation gives CAISARGGNTEAFF.

The chain employs TRBV30 and TRBJ2-3; 9 positions match TRBD2. The CDR3 sequence is 17 residues long. Trimming at V came to 3 bases and at J to 4 bases, leaving 14 bases not matched to a gene. The germline CDR1 and CDR2 sequences are GTSNPN and SVGIG (reference sequence). CDR3 bases: TGTGCCTGGAGCGGAGTAATAGCGGGGGCCTTGCCAGATACGCAGTATTTT. It yields the protein CAWSGVIAGALPDTQYF. The entire variable domain, with the rest obtained from reference TRBV30 and TRBJ2-3, is as follows: SQTIHQWPATLVQPVGSPLSLECTVEGTSNPNLYWYRQAAGRGLQLLFYSVGIGQISSEVPQNLSASRPQDRQFILSSKKLLLSDSGFYLCAWSGVIAGALPDTQYFGPGTRLTVL.

This sequence joins TRBV7-9 and TRBJ2-3; no clear D. Germline CDR1 is SEHNR and CDR2 is FQNEAQ (reference sequence). Trimming left V 5 bases short and J 0 bases short, with 18 bases between. This CDR3 contains 17 residues. The CDR3 nucleotides are TGTGCCAGCAGCCGCCTGGGCGCATCCCCTAGCACAGATACGCAGTATTTT. This gives the protein CASSRLGASPSTDTQYF.

The rearrangement uses TRBV28 and TRBJ1-1; D is perhaps TRBD1 (5 bases). Germline CDR1 reads MDHEN; CDR2 reads SYDVKM. The V gene lost 1 base and the J gene lost 4 bases, with 13 bases spanning the gap. The CDR3 runs 15 residues. The chain's CDR3 is CASSLSSGGVTEAFF. CDR3 nucleotides: TGTGCCAGCAGTTTATCGTCCGGGGGGGTCACTGAAGCTTTCTTT.

The chain is built from TRBV5-1 and TRBJ1-1; weak D call: TRBD1 (6 bases). This CDR3 has 13 amino acids. V was shortened by 0 bases and J by 8 bases, with 11 bases between the two germline ends. Germline lookup yields CDR1 SGHRS and CDR2 YFSETQ. The chain's CDR3 is CASSLGGGVEAFF. CDR3 DNA sequence: TGCGCCAGCAGCTTGGGAGGGGGGGTGGAAGCTTTCTTT.

The V and J genes are TRBV2 and TRBJ2-2; the D gene is possibly TRBD2 (5 bases). CDR3 size: 16 residues. CDR1 is SNHLY, CDR2 FYNNEI, per germline. Trimming took 10 bases from V and 0 from J, leaving 18 bases between them. This CDR3 is CAIQDRRTTNTGELFF. CDR3 coding DNA: TGTGCCATCCAAGACCGGAGGACGACGAACACCGGGGAGCTGTTTTTT.

This clone was observed a handful of times. V is TRBV21-1 and J is TRBJ1-5; the table gives TRBD1 as D, unverified against the DNA. TRBV21-1 is listed as a pseudogene. This CDR3 spans 15 amino acids. CDR3 protein: CASSKGQTQDQPQHF. The CDR3 region has the DNA TGTGCCAGCAGCAAAGGTCAGACGCAGGATCAGCCCCAGCATTTT.

The J gene is TRBJ1-2, the V gene TRBV14, with a weak D call TRBD1 (5 bases). This CDR3 is built from 15 residues. The germline gives CDR1 SGHDN, CDR2 FVKESK. With 0 bases removed from V and 7 bases from J, the gap between germline ends came to 15 bases. The CDR3 loop is CASSQDRAGKVGYTF. DNA for the CDR3: TGTGCCAGCAGCCAAGATAGGGCAGGGAAGGTTGGCTACACCTTC.

The chain is built from TRBV19 and TRBJ2-6; 9 bases agree with TRBD1. Trimming took 1 base from V and 0 from J; bases not matched to a gene: 7. The CDR3 totals 19 residues. Germline V gene lookup returns CDR1 LNHDA and CDR2 SQIVND (reference sequence). CDR3 sequence: CASSIGGQGTYSGANVLTF. CDR3 DNA: TGTGCCAGTAGTATAGGCGGACAGGGGACCTACTCTGGGGCCAACGTCCTGACTTTC.

The CDR3 DNA sequence: TGTGCCAGCAGCTTAGGATGGACAGGGGACGAAAAACTGTTTTTT. It codes for CASSLGWTGDEKLFF. The gene calls are TRBV5-5 and TRBJ1-4; 9 nucleotides line up with TRBD1. The CDR3 loop spans 15 amino acids. The V gene end was trimmed by 2 bases and the J gene end by 8 bases; junction bases not matched to a gene: 7. The germline CDR1 and CDR2 sequences are SGHKS and YYEKEE (reference sequence).

This clone has a handful of counts. The CDR3 here is CASSTPYREITSTFF. CDR3 coding DNA: TGTGCCAGCAGCACACCCTACAGGGAGATAACATCAACTTTCTTT. The chain is built from TRBV11-1 and TRBJ1-1; D is possibly TRBD1 (6 bases). V was trimmed by 5 bases and J by 12 bases, leaving 25 bases between them. The germline V gene encodes CDR1 SGHAT and CDR2 FQDESV (reference sequence). This CDR3 has 15 residues.

To note about this clone: The sample contains more than one DNA sequence encoding this CDR3. The chain links TRBV5-1 to TRBJ1-4; D unclear. This CDR3 is 14 amino acids long. V was clipped by 4 bases and J by 0 bases, with 7 bases between them. Germline CDR1 SGHRS, CDR2 YFSETQ. CDR3 in amino acids: CASSPGSTNEKLFF. The DNA of the CDR3 is TGCGCCAGCAGCCCAGGATCAACTAATGAAAAACTGTTTTTT.

The chain recombines TRBV7-2 with TRBJ2-2; 11 bases match TRBD1. The germline gives CDR1 SGHTA, CDR2 FQGNSA. CDR3 size: 15 residues. After removal of 5 bases from V and 3 bases from J, the junction contained 2 bases not matched to a gene. CDR3 in DNA: TGTGCCAGCAGCCCGGACAGGGGGCACACCGGGGAGCTGTTTTTT. Protein: CASSPDRGHTGELFF. Looking up the rest from reference TRBV7-2 and TRBJ2-2 gives the full variable domain: GAGVSQSPSNKVTEKGKDVELRCDPISGHTALYWYRQSLGQGLEFLIYFQGNSAPDKSGLPSDRFSAERTGGSVSTLTIQRTQQEDSAVYLCASSPDRGHTGELFFGEGSRLTVL.

The chain couples TRBV5-4 to TRBJ1-2; tentatively, D is TRBD1 (5 bases). V was pared by 4 bases and J by 1 base, with 11 bases between. Germline values: CDR1 SGHNT, CDR2 YYREEE (reference sequence). This CDR3 region has 14 residues. Here the CDR3 reads CASSASGGNYGYTF. The DNA for the CDR3 is TGTGCCAGCAGCGCCTCCGGGGGTAACTATGGCTACACCTTC.

The V and J genes are TRBV7-3 and TRBJ1-5; 8 nucleotides agree with TRBD1. The CDR3 length is 13 residues. V lost 5 bases, J lost 3 bases, and 0 bases stayed unmatched. Germline CDR1 and CDR2: SGHTA and FQGTGA. For the CDR3, the DNA is TGTGCCAGCAGCCAGGGGGCCAATCAGCCCCAGCATTTT. It is translated as CASSQGANQPQHF.

This chain links TRBV30 with TRBJ2-1, with TRBD2 identical over 7 bases. Germline V gene sequence: CDR1 GTSNPN, CDR2 SVGIG (reference sequence). The CDR3 is 13 amino acids. Losses at the gene ends were 2 bases for V and 12 bases for J; bases not matched to a gene: 10. The CDR3 here is CAWSRLAMLLQFF. CDR3 coding DNA: TGTGCCTGGAGTCGACTAGCAATGTTGTTGCAGTTCTTC.

This clone has just a few counts. The J gene is TRBJ2-5, the V gene TRBV7-6; 8 nucleotides agree with TRBD2. Germline V gene data show CDR1 as SGHVS and CDR2 as FNYEAQ. This CDR3 has 16 amino acids. V was clipped by 3 bases and J by 5 bases; unmatched bases: 11. CDR3 in DNA: TGTGCCAGCAGCTTTGTCGGGGGGGTCATGATCGAGACCCAGTACTTC. Its translation: CASSFVGGVMIETQYF.

This chain connects TRBV19 to TRBJ2-2; 7 bases agree with TRBD1. This CDR3 comprises 13 residues. Germline trimming cut 5 bases from V and 8 bases from J; bases unmatched to any gene: 5. Germline V gene lookup returns CDR1 LNHDA and CDR2 SQIVND (reference sequence). DNA of the CDR3: TGTGCCAGTAGTGTTACAGGGGCTGGGGAGCTGTTTTTT. It encodes CASSVTGAGELFF.

Concerning this clone: Sequence at one end of the junction differs from germline and may be a read error. The CDR3 DNA sequence: TGTTCCAGCAGCTTAGACAGGGCGGGCTACACCTTC. Protein: CSSSLDRAGYTF. The genes are TRBV7-9 and TRBJ1-2, with 7 bases identical to TRBD1. Germline lookup yields CDR1 SEHNR and CDR2 FQNEAQ (reference sequence). This CDR3 is built from 12 residues.